This T cell receptor beta chain was documented in a study of Ad26.COV2.S vaccination and SARS-CoV-2 variants. Study information: The study gave Ad26.COV2.S intramuscularly, once or twice 56 days apart.

General observations from the study: Possible underestimation of total T cell responses by the TCR breadth and depth analyses was noted.

The V gene lost 8 bases and the J gene lost 9 bases, with 12 bases spanning the gap. The CDR3 is 11 residues long. Measured with immunoSEQ multiplex PCR; TCRdb has only the in-frame clones, and not every one. This repertoire shows around 450,000 clones, roughly 90% found once; its top ten account for 3.5% to 4%. This clone was counted once. Its antigen remains unknown. The treatment is: some 19 received Ad26.COV2.S at low or high dose, single or two shots; five or six received placebo; per-sample allocation not given. Collection of the samples took place on day 63 after the first injection of vaccine or placebo.

The genes are TRBV12-3 or TRBV12-4 and TRBJ2-3; D tentatively reads TRBD1 or TRBD2 (5 bases each). Sample: peripheral blood, taken in a trial of Ad26.COV2.S vaccine versus placebo. The receptor was derived from a person between 18 and 65 years old who received the Ad26.COV2.S COVID-19 vaccine or a placebo. The CDR3 DNA sequence: TGTGCCAGCGGGGCTAGCCCCACGCAGTATTTT. It encodes CASGASPTQYF.